This T cell receptor (beta chain) came from a study of cytomegalovirus exposure and HLA in healthy donors. Both 60 Vbeta primers and 13 Jbeta primers went into the PCR. Original data processing: Approximately 11 million of the 75 million to 95 million unique TCR beta chains counted in a later analysis were shared. The data were produced by immunoSEQ multiplex PCR, yet TCRdb's version contains in-frame clones alone and is incomplete. V and J calls and clone size are copied from that table; D and trimming were computed from the DNA. The sample lists about 110,000 clones; 76% were seen once. This CDR3 has 13 residues. Looked up from germline, CDR1 is MNHNS and CDR2 is SASEGT. With 10 bases clipped from V and 10 bases from J, the junction kept 15 bases outside the gene matches. Points on this clone: Its matching antigen is unknown.

Findings of the study overall: Cytomegalovirus association was listed for approximately 160 TCR beta chains. Both high specificity and high sensitivity reportedly marked the classifier's diagnosis of cytomegalovirus status.

This clonotype originated in a man younger than 40 in good health and CMV-seropositive. The chain is built from TRBV6-1 and TRBJ1-2, with TRBD1 matching 7 bases. Sequences were obtained from PBMCs. CDR3 protein: CATRQGQLTYYTF. In DNA, the CDR3 is TGTGCCACAAGACAGGGCCAACTTACTTACTACACCTTC.